This T cell receptor beta chain was sequenced in a study of CD8 T cells in Susac syndrome. Germline assignment: CDR1 SQVTM and CDR2 ANQGSEA. Losses at the gene ends were 6 bases for V and 7 bases for J; bases not matched to a gene: 6. This CDR3 comprises 12 residues. CD8+ and CD4+ T cells taken from blood had their TCR beta sequenced. Negative isolation was applied to CD8+ and CD4+ T cells, and FACS enrichment was applied to TEMRA cells. It was with random hexamers that about 0.45 to 1 ug RNA was reverse transcribed. By means of immunoSEQ multiplex PCR, TCR beta CDR3 spanning 54 Vbeta and 13 Jbeta underwent amplification. MiXCR, applied by TCRdb to the immunoSEQ multiplex PCR reads, yields one record per CDR3 protein. Here the sample spans about 200,000 distinct CDR3 sequences, approximately 90% being singletons.

Sequencing was performed on CD8+ T cells from PBMCs. The rearrangement joins TRBV29-1 to TRBJ2-4; 7 bases fit TRBD1. The clonotype comes from a human donor with multiple sclerosis. CDR3 coding DNA: TGCAGCGTCCGGGACAGAAAGAACATTCAGTACTTC. This encodes CSVRDRKNIQYF. The variable domain in full, completed from reference TRBV29-1 and TRBJ2-4, reads SAVISQKPSRDICQRGTSLTIQCQVDSQVTMMFWYRQQPGQSLTLIATANQGSEATYESGFVIDKFPISRPNLTFSTLTVSNMSPEDSSIYLCSVRDRKNIQYFGAGTRLSVL.